The 23 T cell receptor beta chains in this list originate from one sample, sequenced in a study of blood T cell repertoires in COVID-19. Repertoires were generated with immunoSEQ multiplex PCR, while TCRdb's copy carries only in-frame clones and drops some. Among about 160,000 clones listed, 85% were seen once. Sequencing was carried out using peripheral blood. These receptors were obtained from a man aged 35-49 years with acute or convalescent COVID-19.

Only one count was recorded for this clone. The chain carries TRBV2 and TRBJ2-7, with 11 bases fitting TRBD2. The CDR3 has 15 amino acids. Per germline, CDR1 SNHLY and CDR2 FYNNEI. V dropped 6 bases and J dropped 6; count of bases not matched to a gene: 10. CDR3 amino acids: CASRTSGDPTGEQYF. In DNA, the CDR3 is TGTGCCAGCAGGACTAGCGGGGACCCGACAGGCGAGCAGTACTTC.

The rearrangement joins TRBV9 to TRBJ1-1; 8 bases align to TRBD1. Germline V gene data show CDR1 as SGDLS and CDR2 as YYNGEE. This CDR3 is 16 amino acids long. Germline trimming cut 4 bases from V and 7 bases from J; bases unmatched to any gene: 15. The chain's CDR3 is CASSPRGAGGGLEAFF. The CDR3 nucleotides are TGTGCCAGCAGCCCCCGAGGGGCAGGGGGCGGTCTTGAAGCTTTCTTT.

This chain links TRBV24-1 with TRBJ1-1, with D perhaps matching TRBD1 (6 bases). Germline CDR1 and CDR2: KGHDR and SFDVKD. Between the trimmed V and J ends, which lost 11 bases and 0 bases, there was a span of 18 bases. The CDR3 runs to 15 residues. CDR3 residues: CAIGGQTRVNTEAFF. Written as DNA, the CDR3 is TGTGCCATCGGGGGGCAGACGAGAGTGAACACTGAAGCTTTCTTT.

The chain carries TRBV3-1 (or the pseudogene TRBV3-2) and TRBJ1-3; TRBD1 matches at 9 bases. The germline V gene encodes CDR1 LGHDT and CDR2 YNNKEL (reference sequence). The CDR3 has 16 residues. Unmatched junction bases numbered 2, after V lost 0 bases and J lost 2 bases. The CDR3 is CASSQDTGGPGNTIYF. DNA of the CDR3: TGTGCCAGCAGCCAAGACACAGGGGGCCCTGGAAACACCATATATTTT.

The table lists this clone with a count of one. The rearrangement uses TRBV3-1 (or the pseudogene TRBV3-2) and TRBJ1-1; 9 bases are shared with TRBD1. The CDR3 is 16 amino acids. Germline V gene data show CDR1 as LGHDT and CDR2 as YNNKEL (reference sequence). The ends lost 7 bases at V and 9 bases at J; junction bases unmatched: 18. This CDR3 is CASTPRGGQGNGKAFF. CDR3 coding DNA: TGTGCCAGCACCCCTCGGGGCGGACAGGGGAACGGCAAAGCTTTCTTT.

In its sample, this clone was seen once. V usage is TRBV7-9 and J usage is TRBJ1-1; 9 positions agree with TRBD1. Germline assignment: CDR1 SEHNR and CDR2 FQNEAQ (reference sequence). CDR3 size: 15 residues. V lost 1 base to trimming and J lost 5 bases; unmatched junction nucleotides: 5. The CDR3 is CASSLVYGQGTEAFF. CDR3 nucleotide sequence: TGTGCCAGCAGCTTAGTCTACGGACAGGGGACTGAAGCTTTCTTT.

The CDR3 spells CAISESNRAYGYTF. For the CDR3, the DNA is TGTGCCATCAGTGAGTCGAACAGGGCCTATGGCTACACCTTC. This sequence joins TRBV10-3 and TRBJ1-2; D may be TRBD1 (6 bases). V was shortened by 0 bases and J by 4 bases, with 9 bases between the two germline ends. The germline CDR1 and CDR2 sequences are ENHRY and SYGVKD. The CDR3 covers 14 residues.

The chain links TRBV28 to TRBJ1-2; the D is unclear. V lost 2 bases and J 8 bases, leaving 9 bases between the germline ends. This CDR3 region has 12 residues. In germline, CDR1 is MDHEN, CDR2 SYDVKM. The CDR3 bases are TGTGCCAGCAGTTTAGGCCGGGAAGGCTACACCTTC. Protein product: CASSLGREGYTF.

The rearrangement uses TRBV11-2 and TRBJ1-2; D remains unclear. V gave up 1 base and J gave up 4 bases, with 13 bases separating them. Germline assignment: CDR1 SGHAT and CDR2 FQNNGV. The CDR3 extends over 15 amino acids. This chain's CDR3 is CASSLGVGGTYGYTF. The CDR3, as DNA: TGTGCCAGCAGCTTAGGGGTTGGCGGAACCTATGGCTACACCTTC.

This clone was seen only once. CDR3 in DNA: TGTGCCAGCAGTTCTGCCGACAGATCCTACGAGCAGTACTTC. Its protein product is CASSSADRSYEQYF. V and J are TRBV5-6 and TRBJ2-7, with a weak D call TRBD1 (5 bases). There are 14 residues in the CDR3. V was pared by 5 bases and J by 1 base, with 13 bases between. Germline V gene data show CDR1 as SGHDT and CDR2 as YYEEEE.

In DNA, the CDR3 is TGTGCCAGCAGCACGAGGGACAGGGGGCAGGTGACCCAGTACTTC. The encoded protein is CASSTRDRGQVTQYF. The chain joins TRBV9 to TRBJ2-5; 12 bases map to TRBD1. The CDR3 is made up of 15 amino acids. Trimming at V came to 4 bases and at J to 7 bases, leaving 8 bases not matched to a gene. CDR1 and CDR2 from the germline V gene are SGDLS and YYNGEE. Drawing the rest from reference TRBV9 and TRBJ2-5, the complete variable domain is DSGVTQTPKHLITATGQRVTLRCSPRSGDLSVYWYQQSLDQGLQFLIQYYNGEERAKGNILERFSAQQFPDLHSELNLSSLELGDSALYFCASSTRDRGQVTQYFGPGTRLLVL.

This chain joins TRBV27 and TRBJ1-6; unclear D gene. V shed 8 bases and J shed 0 bases, with 8 bases lying between them. This CDR3 has 14 amino acids. Per germline, CDR1 MNHEY and CDR2 SMNVEV (reference sequence). The CDR3: CASAVSSYNSPLHF. The CDR3 nucleotides are TGTGCCAGCGCAGTCTCCTCCTATAATTCACCCCTCCACTTT.

The chain uses TRBV9 and TRBJ1-1; unclear D gene. Trimming removed 4 bases at V and 7 bases at J, with 11 bases between. There are 12 residues in the CDR3. The germline CDR1 and CDR2 sequences are SGDLS and YYNGEE. The CDR3 sequence is CASSPRENEAFF. Written as DNA, the CDR3 is TGTGCCAGCAGCCCCCGGGAAAATGAAGCTTTCTTT. The entire variable domain, with the rest obtained from reference TRBV9 and TRBJ1-1, is as follows: DSGVTQTPKHLITATGQRVTLRCSPRSGDLSVYWYQQSLDQGLQFLIQYYNGEERAKGNILERFSAQQFPDLHSELNLSSLELGDSALYFCASSPRENEAFFGQGTRLTVV.

The chain recombines TRBV5-1 with TRBJ1-1; no clear D gene. Germline loops: CDR1 SGHRS, CDR2 YFSETQ. CDR3 length equals 14 residues. V dropped 0 bases and J dropped 4 bases, with 10 bases sitting between them. CDR3 loop: CASSLAGTTTEAFF. CDR3 bases: TGCGCCAGCAGCTTGGCTGGCACAACCACTGAAGCTTTCTTT.

This clone was picked up one time. In nucleotides, the CDR3 is TGTGCCAGTAACCAACCGAGCGTAGGAAACACCATATATTTT. Residues: CASNQPSVGNTIYF. The genes are TRBV19 and TRBJ1-3, with unresolved D. Germline V gene sequence: CDR1 LNHDA, CDR2 SQIVND (reference sequence). The CDR3 is 14 amino acids. V was cut by 7 bases and J by 4 bases, with 14 bases left in between.

The CDR3, as DNA: TGTGCCAGCTCACCTAAGTCCGGACAGGGCAACACTGAAGCTTTCTTT. Its translation is CASSPKSGQGNTEAFF. This chain links TRBV18 with TRBJ1-1, with 8 bases that match TRBD1. V shed 3 bases and J 2 bases; nucleotides not matched to a gene: 8. Germline loops: CDR1 KGHSH, CDR2 LQKENI. This CDR3 is 16 amino acids long.

The chain combines TRBV29-1 with TRBJ2-5; 8 nucleotides align to TRBD1. The CDR3 has 15 amino acids. Germline V gives CDR1 SQVTM, CDR2 ANQGSEA. The ends lost 7 bases at V and 0 bases at J; junction bases unmatched: 10. CDR3 nucleotides: TGCAGCGCAGGGGACAGGTGGACGTACCAAGAGACCCAGTACTTC. This sequence encodes CSAGDRWTYQETQYF.

The V call is TRBV27, the J call TRBJ1-6; maybe TRBD1 (5 bases). CDR3 length equals 14 residues. Germline V gene data show CDR1 as MNHEY and CDR2 as SMNVEV (reference sequence). Trimming took 5 bases from V and 13 from J, leaving 18 bases between them. The CDR3 reads CASSPGGDAGPLHF. In DNA form, the CDR3 reads TGTGCCAGCAGTCCGGGGGGGGACGCCGGCCCCCTCCACTTT.

V usage is TRBV5-1 and J usage is TRBJ1-3, with 7 bases fitting TRBD1. This CDR3 has 14 amino acids. Germline assignment: CDR1 SGHRS and CDR2 YFSETQ. The junction had 7 bases not matched to a gene; V was cut back by 6 bases and J by 4 bases. In nucleotides, the CDR3 is TGCGCCAGCAAGGAGGGGGCGTCCGGAAACACCATATATTTT. Protein product: CASKEGASGNTIYF.

The chain recombines TRBV19 with TRBJ2-5; 11 bases align to TRBD2. The CDR3 has 15 residues. V was pared by 5 bases and J by 2 bases, with 4 bases of the junction left unmatched. Germline assignment: CDR1 LNHDA and CDR2 SQIVND (reference sequence). The CDR3 DNA reads as TGTGCCAGTAGTGTTAGCGGGGGGGGGCAAGAGACCCAGTACTTC. Translated: CASSVSGGGQETQYF. The full variable domain, in which reference TRBV19 and TRBJ2-5 provide the parts outside the CDR3, is DGGITQSPKYLFRKEGQNVTLSCEQNLNHDAMYWYRQDPGQGLRLIYYSQIVNDFQKGDIAEGYSVSREKKESFPLTVTSAQKNPTAFYLCASSVSGGGQETQYFGPGTRLLVL.

The chain carries TRBV5-1 and TRBJ2-5; 8 bases align to TRBD2. The CDR3 spans 15 residues. CDR1 and CDR2 from the germline V gene are SGHRS and YFSETQ. V lost 1 base and J lost 5; bases outside the gene matches: 7. Here the CDR3 reads CASSLYGGAGETQYF. CDR3 bases: TGCGCCAGCAGCTTGTACGGGGGGGCCGGTGAGACCCAGTACTTC.

The chain joins TRBV29-1 to TRBJ1-1; D gene uncertain. The V gene's germline CDR1 is SQVTM and CDR2 ANQGSEA. Trimming shortened V by 6 bases and J by 2 bases, and 16 bases separated the two germline ends. The CDR3 has 14 amino acids. The CDR3 DNA reads as TGCAGCGTAGAGGGTTCTCTCGGAAACACTGAAGCTTTCTTT. It yields the protein CSVEGSLGNTEAFF.

The gene calls are TRBV9 and TRBJ2-5, with a possible D match to TRBD2 (6 bases). The germline V gene has CDR1 SGDLS and CDR2 YYNGEE. The CDR3 has 13 amino acids. Trimming pared 3 bases from V and 1 base from J, leaving 7 bases between. Here the CDR3 reads CASSGGLQETQYF. The CDR3 DNA reads TGTGCCAGCAGCGGGGGACTCCAAGAGACCCAGTACTTC. Drawing the rest from reference TRBV9 and TRBJ2-5, the complete variable domain is DSGVTQTPKHLITATGQRVTLRCSPRSGDLSVYWYQQSLDQGLQFLIQYYNGEERAKGNILERFSAQQFPDLHSELNLSSLELGDSALYFCASSGGLQETQYFGPGTRLLVL.